This entry lists 20 T cell receptor beta chains sequenced from one sample in a study of cytomegalovirus exposure and HLA in healthy donors. This PCR relied on a set of 60 Vbeta primers and 13 Jbeta primers. Clones were read by immunoSEQ multiplex PCR, and TCRdb kept only the in-frame ones, dropping some. This repertoire includes fewer than 200,000 clones. The source material was PBMCs. The receptors come from a man aged 30-40 years in good health and CMV-seronegative.

The chain joins TRBV18 to TRBJ1-1; 9 bases line up with TRBD1. Germline-derived CDR1 and CDR2 are KGHSH and LQKENI. V shed 4 bases and J 6 bases; nucleotides not matched to a gene: 6. There are 14 residues in the CDR3. The CDR3 spells CASSLTGGDSEAFF. Written as DNA, the CDR3 is TGTGCCAGCTCACTAACAGGGGGCGATTCTGAAGCTTTCTTT.

This chain connects TRBV29-1 to TRBJ2-3; D not certain. CDR3 length equals 14 residues. Per the germline V gene, CDR1 is SQVTM and CDR2 is ANQGSEA. V lost 8 bases and J 0 bases, leaving 15 bases between the germline ends. CDR3 sequence (DNA): TGCAGCATCTCATTCCGGTCTAGCACAGATACGCAGTATTTT. Its translation: CSISFRSSTDTQYF.

The chain couples TRBV30 to TRBJ2-5, with 10 bases that match TRBD2. The CDR3 has 18 residues. Germline V gene data show CDR1 as GTSNPN and CDR2 as SVGIG (reference sequence). After removal of 0 bases from V and 5 bases from J, the junction contained 15 bases not matched to a gene. The chain's CDR3 is CAWSVWVGLAGVRETQYF. The DNA for the CDR3 is TGTGCCTGGAGTGTATGGGTTGGGCTAGCGGGGGTCAGGGAGACCCAGTACTTC. The variable domain in full, with the rest retrieved from reference TRBV30 and TRBJ2-5, is SQTIHQWPATLVQPVGSPLSLECTVEGTSNPNLYWYRQAAGRGLQLLFYSVGIGQISSEVPQNLSASRPQDRQFILSSKKLLLSDSGFYLCAWSVWVGLAGVRETQYFGPGTRLLVL.

DNA for the CDR3: TGTGCCAGCAGCGCCCGACAGGGCCCGAGCTCCTACGAGCAGTACTTC. Its protein product is CASSARQGPSSYEQYF. The rearrangement joins TRBV11-2 to TRBJ2-7, with 7 nucleotides matching TRBD1. The germline V gene encodes CDR1 SGHAT and CDR2 FQNNGV. There are 16 residues in the CDR3. After removal of 5 bases from V and 0 bases from J, the junction contained 10 bases not matched to a gene. Together with reference TRBV11-2 and TRBJ2-7, the CDR3 gives the full variable domain: EAGVAQSPRYKIIEKRQSVAFWCNPISGHATLYWYQQILGQGPKLLIQFQNNGVVDDSQLPKDRFSAERLKGVDSTLKIQPAKLEDSAVYLCASSARQGPSSYEQYFGPGTRLTVT.

The rearrangement links TRBV5-5 to TRBJ1-2; tentative D call: TRBD1 (5 bases). V shed 4 bases and J shed 1 base, with 8 bases lying between them. The CDR3 spans 13 residues. CDR1 and CDR2 from the germline V gene are SGHKS and YYEKEE (reference sequence). CDR3 region: CASSVGDNYGYTF. For the CDR3, the DNA is TGTGCCAGCAGCGTAGGGGATAACTATGGCTACACCTTC.

This chain joins TRBV27 and TRBJ2-5, with D perhaps TRBD2 (6 bases). Germline assignment: CDR1 MNHEY and CDR2 SMNVEV (reference sequence). V lost 7 bases and J 2 bases, leaving 17 bases between the germline ends. There are 15 residues in the CDR3. CDR3 loop: CASTSWGDGQETQYF. Written as DNA, the CDR3 is TGTGCCAGCACTTCATGGGGGGACGGGCAAGAGACCCAGTACTTC.

The V and J genes are TRBV5-1 and TRBJ1-4; D is undetermined. CDR3 length: 15 residues. V gave up 0 bases and J gave up 4 bases, with 10 bases separating them. The germline V gene encodes CDR1 SGHRS and CDR2 YFSETQ. The DNA for the CDR3 is TGCGCCAGCAGCTTGGCCGCAGGCAATAATGAAAAACTGTTTTTT. Its protein is CASSLAAGNNEKLFF.

The V gene is TRBV5-6, the J gene TRBJ2-5, with 13 bases aligning to TRBD2. V lost 4 bases to trimming and J lost 5 bases; unmatched junction nucleotides: 8. Germline V CDR1 and CDR2: SGHDT, YYEEEE. CDR3 size: 16 residues. The DNA for the CDR3 is TGTGCCAGCAGCCTTAGACTAGCGGGAGGTTTGGAGACCCAGTACTTC. It codes for CASSLRLAGGLETQYF.

V gene TRBV7-2 combines with J gene TRBJ2-3; TRBD2 might be the D (6 bases). This CDR3 is 15 amino acids long. Germline CDR1 reads SGHTA; CDR2 reads FQGNSA. The V gene lost 1 base and the J gene lost 1 base, with 9 bases spanning the gap. The CDR3 bases are TGTGCCAGCAGCTTAGTATTAGCGGGCACAGATACGCAGTATTTT. It is translated as CASSLVLAGTDTQYF.

The J gene is TRBJ2-3, the V gene TRBV5-1; D is unresolved. Germline values: CDR1 SGHRS, CDR2 YFSETQ. The CDR3 is 14 amino acids. V was cut by 0 bases and J by 4 bases, with 9 bases left in between. CDR3 bases: TGCGCCAGCAGCTTGGGAAGGCAGGCAGATACGCAGTATTTT. This translates into CASSLGRQADTQYF. Full variable domain (missing parts from reference TRBV5-1 and TRBJ2-3): KAGVTQTPRYLIKTRGQQVTLSCSPISGHRSVSWYQQTPGQGLQFLFEYFSETQRNKGNFPGRFSGRQFSNSRSEMNVSTLELGDSALYLCASSLGRQADTQYFGPGTRLTVL.

The chain combines TRBV5-8 with TRBJ1-1; D is undetermined. CDR1 and CDR2 (germline): SGHTS, YDEGEE. The V and J ends lost 0 bases and 2 bases respectively, with 8 bases between them. The CDR3 has 14 residues. CDR3 bases: TGTGCCAGCAGCTTGGTGGAGTTTAACACTGAAGCTTTCTTT. Protein product: CASSLVEFNTEAFF.

Note on this clone: At the DNA level, this CDR3 is encoded by other sequences in the same sample as well. V is TRBV9 and J is TRBJ2-2; possible D gene TRBD1, 5 bases. Germline V gene lookup returns CDR1 SGDLS and CDR2 YYNGEE. The CDR3 runs to 15 residues. V lost 1 base and J 3 bases, leaving 10 bases between the germline ends. The CDR3 coding sequence is TGTGCCAGCAGCGTACAGGGTCGGGACACCGGGGAGCTGTTTTTT. It specifies CASSVQGRDTGELFF.

This rearrangement joins TRBV28 to TRBJ2-1; 9 nucleotides align to TRBD2. The V segment lost 1 base and the J segment 2 bases; nucleotides outside the gene matches: 3. Germline CDR1 is MDHEN and CDR2 is SYDVKM. The CDR3 is 16 residues long. The CDR3 sequence is CASSLLASGTYNEQFF. DNA of the CDR3: TGTGCCAGCAGTTTATTGGCTAGCGGGACCTACAATGAGCAGTTCTTC.

The rearrangement links TRBV25-1 to TRBJ1-1; TRBD1 aligns across 10 bases. Germline V gives CDR1 MGHDK, CDR2 SYGVNS. V dropped 1 base and J dropped 4; count of bases not matched to a gene: 9. This CDR3 is built from 17 residues. The CDR3 region is CASSELPRQGASTEAFF. In DNA form, the CDR3 reads TGTGCCAGCAGTGAATTGCCCCGACAGGGGGCGAGCACTGAAGCTTTCTTT.

The chain is built from TRBV7-6 and TRBJ2-7; 11 bases align to TRBD1. The V and J ends lost 5 bases and 5 bases, in that order; junction bases with no gene match: 5. The germline CDR1 and CDR2 sequences are SGHVS and FNYEAQ. The CDR3 runs to 14 residues. The DNA for the CDR3 is TGTGCCAGCAGCAGAGGACAGGGGGCAGACGAGCAGTACTTC. Encoded protein: CASSRGQGADEQYF.

This rearrangement joins TRBV7-9 to TRBJ1-1; the D gene is possibly TRBD1 (5 bases). Per germline, CDR1 SEHNR and CDR2 FQNEAQ (reference sequence). The CDR3 extends over 14 amino acids. Trimming removed 5 bases from V and 4 bases from J, with 14 bases in between. The CDR3 protein is CASSLRQLPTEAFF. CDR3 coding DNA: TGTGCCAGCAGCCTCCGACAGTTACCCACTGAAGCTTTCTTT.

V gene TRBV30 combines with J gene TRBJ1-1; TRBD1 aligns across 7 bases. V lost 5 bases and J lost 0; bases outside the gene matches: 12. CDR1 is GTSNPN, CDR2 SVGIG, per germline (reference sequence). The CDR3 is made up of 16 amino acids. This CDR3 is CAWGGGTAKMNTEAFF. CDR3 DNA sequence: TGTGCCTGGGGCGGGGGGACAGCTAAAATGAACACTGAAGCTTTCTTT.

This chain links TRBV6-5 with TRBJ1-3; D may be TRBD1 (5 bases). V was pared by 2 bases and J by 0 bases, with 8 bases between. CDR3 length: 15 amino acids. Per germline, CDR1 MNHEY and CDR2 SVGAGI. The CDR3 is CASSYGAISGNTIYF. The CDR3 region has the DNA TGTGCCAGCAGTTACGGGGCGATCTCTGGAAACACCATATATTTT.

V gene TRBV28 combines with J gene TRBJ2-7; 9 bases map to TRBD1. The CDR3 is made up of 19 amino acids. The V and J ends lost 6 bases and 2 bases, in that order; junction bases with no gene match: 20. Germline V gives CDR1 MDHEN, CDR2 SYDVKM. CDR3 residues: CASSLVGQGSGPRAYEQYF. In nucleotides, the CDR3 is TGTGCCAGCAGCCTTGTGGGACAGGGTTCAGGTCCTAGGGCCTACGAGCAGTACTTC.

The chain is built from TRBV7-2 and TRBJ1-1, with D unresolved. The CDR3 is made up of 13 amino acids. CDR1 and CDR2 (germline): SGHTA, FQGNSA. V was trimmed by 5 bases and J by 4 bases, leaving 11 bases between them. The CDR3 here is CASSLGGSTEAFF. DNA of the CDR3: TGTGCCAGCAGCCTAGGAGGTAGCACTGAAGCTTTCTTT.